This T cell receptor (beta chain) was recovered during a study of blood T cell repertoires in COVID-19. Germline V lookup: CDR1 GTSNPN, CDR2 SVGIG (reference sequence). The CDR3 spans 15 residues. Trimming left V 2 bases short and J 8 bases short, with 19 bases between. The table came from immunoSEQ multiplex PCR; TCRdb's copy has only in-frame clones and leaves some out. There are over 250,000 clones in the sample; about 91% occur only once, and 8% to 9.5% lies in the top ten. This receptor was obtained from a woman between 18 and 29 years old who had recovered from COVID-19. The sequenced sample consisted of PBMCs or T cells enriched from blood (not recorded which). This chain joins TRBV30 and TRBJ1-3; possible D gene TRBD1, 5 bases. In DNA form, the CDR3 reads TGTGCCTGGAGTACTATACCGGGACTCGGGGACACCATATATTTT. Encoded protein: CAWSTIPGLGDTIYF.